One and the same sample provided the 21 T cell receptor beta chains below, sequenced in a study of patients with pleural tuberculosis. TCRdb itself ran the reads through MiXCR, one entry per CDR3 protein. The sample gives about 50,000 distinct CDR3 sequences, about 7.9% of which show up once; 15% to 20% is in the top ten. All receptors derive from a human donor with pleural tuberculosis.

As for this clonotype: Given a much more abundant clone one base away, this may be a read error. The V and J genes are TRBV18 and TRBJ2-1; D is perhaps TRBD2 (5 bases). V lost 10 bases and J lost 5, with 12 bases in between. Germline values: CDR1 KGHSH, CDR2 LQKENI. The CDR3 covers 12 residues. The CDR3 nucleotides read TGTGCCACCTACGGGAACAACAATGAGCAGTTCTTC. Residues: CATYGNNNEQFF.

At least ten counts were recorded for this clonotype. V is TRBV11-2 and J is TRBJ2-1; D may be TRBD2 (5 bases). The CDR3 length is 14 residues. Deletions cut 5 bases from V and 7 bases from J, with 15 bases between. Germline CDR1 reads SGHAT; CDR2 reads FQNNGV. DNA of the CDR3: TGTGCCAGCAGCCCTCACCGGGATTCTAATGAGCAGTTCTTC. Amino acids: CASSPHRDSNEQFF.

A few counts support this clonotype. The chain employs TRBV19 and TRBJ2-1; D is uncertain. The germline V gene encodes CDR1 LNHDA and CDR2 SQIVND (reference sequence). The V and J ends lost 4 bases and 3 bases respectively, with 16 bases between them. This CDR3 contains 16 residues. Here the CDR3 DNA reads TGTGCCAGTAGTAAGGCCTCTGGGGTCGGCTACAATGAGCAGTTCTTC. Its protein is CASSKASGVGYNEQFF.

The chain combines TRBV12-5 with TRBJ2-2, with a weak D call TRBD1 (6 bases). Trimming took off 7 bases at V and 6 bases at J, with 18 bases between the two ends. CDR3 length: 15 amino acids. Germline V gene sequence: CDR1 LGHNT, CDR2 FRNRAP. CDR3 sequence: CASAETGIGAGELFF. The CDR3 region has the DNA TGTGCTAGTGCCGAAACAGGGATTGGAGCCGGGGAGCTGTTTTTT.

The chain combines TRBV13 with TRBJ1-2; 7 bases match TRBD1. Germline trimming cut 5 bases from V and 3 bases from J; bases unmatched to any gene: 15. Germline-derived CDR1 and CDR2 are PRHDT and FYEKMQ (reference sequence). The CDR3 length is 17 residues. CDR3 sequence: CASSTKPGTERDYGYTF. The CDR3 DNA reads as TGTGCCAGCAGCACAAAACCCGGGACAGAAAGGGACTATGGCTACACCTTC.

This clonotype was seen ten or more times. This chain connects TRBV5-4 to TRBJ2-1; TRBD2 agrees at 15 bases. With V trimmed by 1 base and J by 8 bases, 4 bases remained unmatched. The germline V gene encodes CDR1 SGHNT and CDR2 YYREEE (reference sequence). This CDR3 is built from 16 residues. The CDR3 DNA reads TGTGCCAGCAGCTTGACCGGGACTAGCGGGAGGTATGAGCAGTTCTTC. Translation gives CASSLTGTSGRYEQFF. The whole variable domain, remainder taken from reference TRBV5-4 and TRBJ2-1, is ETGVTQSPTHLIKTRGQQVTLRCSSQSGHNTVSWYQQALGQGPQFIFQYYREEENGRGNFPPRFSGLQFPNYSSELNVNALELDDSALYLCASSLTGTSGRYEQFFGPGTRLTVL.

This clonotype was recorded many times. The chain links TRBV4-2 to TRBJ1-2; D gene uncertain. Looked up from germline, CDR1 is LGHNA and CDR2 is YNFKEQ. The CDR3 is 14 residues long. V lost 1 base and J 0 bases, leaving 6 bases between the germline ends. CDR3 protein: CASSQVTANYGYTF. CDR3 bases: TGTGCCAGCAGCCAAGTAACAGCTAACTATGGCTACACCTTC.

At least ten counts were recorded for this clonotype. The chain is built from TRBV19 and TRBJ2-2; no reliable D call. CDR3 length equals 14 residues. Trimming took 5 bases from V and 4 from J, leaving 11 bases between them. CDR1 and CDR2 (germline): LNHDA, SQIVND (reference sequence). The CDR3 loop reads CASSLRGTTGELFF. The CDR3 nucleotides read TGTGCCAGTAGTCTGCGAGGAACCACCGGGGAGCTGTTTTTT.

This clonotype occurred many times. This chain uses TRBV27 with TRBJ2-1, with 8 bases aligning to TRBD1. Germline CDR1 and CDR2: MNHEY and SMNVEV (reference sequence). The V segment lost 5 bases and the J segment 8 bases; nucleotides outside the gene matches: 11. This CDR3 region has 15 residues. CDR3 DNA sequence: TGTGCCAGCAGTCTGTACAGGGGGAGGTTCGATGAGCAGTTCTTC. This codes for CASSLYRGRFDEQFF.

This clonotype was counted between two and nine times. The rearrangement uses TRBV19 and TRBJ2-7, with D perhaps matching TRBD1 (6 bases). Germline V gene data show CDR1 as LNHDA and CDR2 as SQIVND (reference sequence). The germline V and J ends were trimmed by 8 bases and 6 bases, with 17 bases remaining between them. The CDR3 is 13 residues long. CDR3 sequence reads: CASSSGQGSEQYF. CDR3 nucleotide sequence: TGTGCCAGTTCTTCCGGGCAGGGGAGCGAGCAGTACTTC.

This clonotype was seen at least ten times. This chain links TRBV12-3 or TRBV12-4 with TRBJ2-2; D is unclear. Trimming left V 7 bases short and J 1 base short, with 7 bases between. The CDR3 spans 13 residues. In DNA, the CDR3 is TGTGCCAGCAAAATGCGGAACACCGGGGAGCTGTTTTTT. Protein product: CASKMRNTGELFF.

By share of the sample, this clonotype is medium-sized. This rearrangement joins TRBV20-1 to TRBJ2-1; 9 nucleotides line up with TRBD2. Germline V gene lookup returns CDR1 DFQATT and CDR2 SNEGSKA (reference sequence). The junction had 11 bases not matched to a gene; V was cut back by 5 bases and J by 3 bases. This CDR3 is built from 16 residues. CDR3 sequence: CSASRPGTSIYNEQFF. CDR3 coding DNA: TGCAGTGCTTCAAGACCCGGGACTAGCATCTACAATGAGCAGTTCTTC.

CDR3 nucleotides: TGTGCCAGCAGGACGGGACACACGAGCACAGATACGCAGTATTTT. This encodes CASRTGHTSTDTQYF. V gene TRBV12-3 or TRBV12-4 combines with J gene TRBJ2-3, with a tentative D call TRBD1 (6 bases). V was pared by 6 bases and J by 0 bases, with 13 bases between. The CDR3 has 15 amino acids.

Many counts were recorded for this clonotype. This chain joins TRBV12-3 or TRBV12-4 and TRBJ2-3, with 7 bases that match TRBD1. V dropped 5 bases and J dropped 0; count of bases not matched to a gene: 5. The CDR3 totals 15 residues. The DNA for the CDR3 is TGTGCCAGCAGTCTTGAGGGGGCGAGCACAGATACGCAGTATTTT. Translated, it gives CASSLEGASTDTQYF.

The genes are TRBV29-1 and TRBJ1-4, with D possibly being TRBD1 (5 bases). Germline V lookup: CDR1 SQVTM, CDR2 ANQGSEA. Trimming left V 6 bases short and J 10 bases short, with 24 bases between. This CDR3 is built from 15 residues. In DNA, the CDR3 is TGCAGCGTCTACTCGGACAACACAAATGGAGGAAAACTGTTTTTT. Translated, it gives CSVYSDNTNGGKLFF.

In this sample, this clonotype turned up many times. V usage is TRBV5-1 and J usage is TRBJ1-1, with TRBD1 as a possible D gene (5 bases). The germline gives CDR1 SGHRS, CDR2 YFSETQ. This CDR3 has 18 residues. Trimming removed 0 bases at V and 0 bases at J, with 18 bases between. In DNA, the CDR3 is TGCGCCAGCAGCTTGGTGTCGGGGGTTGGCCCTATGAACACTGAAGCTTTCTTT. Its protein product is CASSLVSGVGPMNTEAFF.

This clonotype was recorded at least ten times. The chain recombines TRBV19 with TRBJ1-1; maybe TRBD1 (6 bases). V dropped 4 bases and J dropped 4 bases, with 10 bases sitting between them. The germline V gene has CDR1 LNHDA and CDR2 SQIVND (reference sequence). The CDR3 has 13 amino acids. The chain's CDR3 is CASSTAGATEAFF. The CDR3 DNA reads TGTGCCAGTAGTACCGCAGGGGCCACTGAAGCTTTCTTT.

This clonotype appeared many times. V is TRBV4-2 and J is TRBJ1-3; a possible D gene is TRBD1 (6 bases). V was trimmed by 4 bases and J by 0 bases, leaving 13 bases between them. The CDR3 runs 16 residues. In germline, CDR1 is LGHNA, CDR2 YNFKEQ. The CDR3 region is CASSPNRQASGNTIYF. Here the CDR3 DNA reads TGTGCCAGCAGCCCAAACCGACAGGCCTCTGGAAACACCATATATTTT.

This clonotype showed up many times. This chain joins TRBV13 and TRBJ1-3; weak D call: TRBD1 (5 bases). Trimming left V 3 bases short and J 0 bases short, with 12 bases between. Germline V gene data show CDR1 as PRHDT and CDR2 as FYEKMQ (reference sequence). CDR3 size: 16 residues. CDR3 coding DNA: TGTGCCAGCAGCTTCGGGACGGACATCTCTGGAAACACCATATATTTT. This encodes CASSFGTDISGNTIYF.

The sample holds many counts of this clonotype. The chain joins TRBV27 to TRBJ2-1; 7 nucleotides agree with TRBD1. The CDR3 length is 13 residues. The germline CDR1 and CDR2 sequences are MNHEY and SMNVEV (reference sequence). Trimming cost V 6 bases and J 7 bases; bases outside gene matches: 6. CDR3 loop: CASSEGQLNEQFF. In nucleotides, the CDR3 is TGTGCCAGCAGCGAGGGACAGCTGAATGAGCAGTTCTTC.

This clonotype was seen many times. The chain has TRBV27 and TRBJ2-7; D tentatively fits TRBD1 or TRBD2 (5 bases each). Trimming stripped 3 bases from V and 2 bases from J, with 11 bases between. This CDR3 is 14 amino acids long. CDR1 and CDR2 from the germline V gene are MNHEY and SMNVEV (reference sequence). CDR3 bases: TGTGCCAGCAGTTTTGGGACGGGTACCTACGAGCAGTACTTC. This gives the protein CASSFGTGTYEQYF.